This is a list of T cell receptor beta chains from one sample in a study of blood T cells in healthy people across ages. TCRdb re-derived calls from the 5' RACE reads in MiXCR, one entry per CDR3 protein. The repertoire consists of under 2 million distinct CDR3 sequences, with roughly 32% occurring once and the leading ten covering about 11%. The sample taken for sequencing was blood. Receptor source: a woman aged 25 to 39 in good health. The CDR3 runs from the conserved cysteine through the conserved F or W. A D gene is named only where the DNA matches it firmly. The size of a clone is reported for some rows only, either as once, few or many, or as a class for expanded clones.

CDR3,DNA,D,J,size,V
CSVIDRARASNYGYTF,TGCAGCGTTATCGACAGGGCACGAGCTTCTAACTATGGCTACACCTTC,TRBD1,TRBJ1-2,few,TRBV29-1
CAWSGTGAEQFF,TGTGCCTGGAGTGGCACAGGGGCCGAGCAGTTCTTC,TRBD1,TRBJ2-1,few,TRBV30
CASSLVPLASGSYNEQFF,TGTGCCAGCAGCTTAGTCCCTCTAGCCTCCGGCTCCTACAATGAGCAGTTCTTC,NA,TRBJ2-1,few,TRBV7-2
CASSLGAGVFNEQFF,TGTGCCAGCAGCTTAGGAGCAGGGGTCTTCAATGAGCAGTTCTTC,NA,TRBJ2-1,NA,TRBV7-9
CASSLSDRPMNTEAFF,TGTGCCAGCAGCCTCTCGGACAGGCCTATGAACACTGAAGCTTTCTTT,TRBD1,TRBJ1-1,NA,TRBV4-2
CASTPVKGYEQYF,TGTGCCAGCACTCCAGTCAAGGGCTACGAGCAGTACTTC,NA,TRBJ2-7,NA,TRBV6-6
CASWGGTGASVLTF,TGCGCCAGCTGGGGGGGTACCGGGGCCAGCGTCCTGACTTTC,TRBD2,TRBJ2-6,NA,TRBV10-2
CSAKIGTAMNTEAFF,TGCAGTGCGAAGATCGGGACAGCTATGAACACTGAAGCTTTCTTT,TRBD1,TRBJ1-1,NA,TRBV20-1
CASSMGSGTRETQYF,TGTGCCAGCAGCATGGGCTCAGGGACCCGCGAGACCCAGTACTTC,NA,TRBJ2-5,NA,TRBV7-8
CASSLVWGPEDEKLFF,TGTGCCAGCAGTTTAGTGTGGGGGCCGGAGGATGAAAAACTGTTTTTT,NA,TRBJ1-4,NA,TRBV28
CASSSTGASYGYTF,TGTGCCAGCAGCTCCACAGGGGCCTCATATGGCTACACCTTC,TRBD1,TRBJ1-2,NA,TRBV11-2
CASPRGFNYGYTF,TGTGCCAGCCCACGGGGATTTAACTATGGCTACACCTTC,NA,TRBJ1-2,NA,TRBV6-1
CASSFRQGLETQYF,TGTGCCAGCAGCTTTAGACAGGGGTTGGAGACCCAGTACTTC,TRBD1,TRBJ2-5,few,TRBV7-9
CASRLQGVNTEAFF,TGTGCCAGCAGACTACAAGGAGTGAACACTGAAGCTTTCTTT,NA,TRBJ1-1,few,TRBV6-6
CASSSTGLATEAFF,TGCGCCAGCAGCTCTACAGGGTTGGCAACTGAAGCTTTCTTT,NA,TRBJ1-1,few,TRBV5-1
CASSPQLGGPQDEQFF,TGCGCCAGCAGCCCTCAACTAGGGGGGCCTCAGGATGAGCAGTTCTTC,NA,TRBJ2-1,NA,TRBV4-1
CSVDFGTGRHNEQFF,TGCAGCGTTGATTTTGGGACAGGGCGACACAATGAGCAGTTCTTC,TRBD1,TRBJ2-1,NA,TRBV29-1
CASSLVAWDRGQDTQYF,TGTGCCAGCAGTTTAGTGGCGTGGGACAGGGGGCAAGATACGCAGTATTTT,TRBD1,TRBJ2-3,once,TRBV28
CASSQVVGTTDTQYF,TGTGCCAGCAGCCAAGTCGTGGGCACGACAGATACGCAGTATTTT,NA,TRBJ2-3,NA,TRBV4-2
CASSFARGTYEQYF,TGTGCCAGCAGCTTCGCCAGGGGGACCTACGAGCAGTACTTC,TRBD1,TRBJ2-7,NA,TRBV11-2
CASSLEARGILTDTQYF,TGTGCCAGCAGCCTGGAGGCGCGGGGGATTCTAACAGATACGCAGTATTTT,TRBD2,TRBJ2-3,few,TRBV7-2
CSASDRTSYEQYF,TGCAGTGCATCGGACAGGACATCCTACGAGCAGTACTTC,TRBD1,TRBJ2-7,once,TRBV20-1
CASSLVGVADTDTQYF,TGCGCCAGCAGCCTGGTCGGAGTAGCGGACACAGATACGCAGTATTTT,NA,TRBJ2-3,few,TRBV4-1
CASSQGTSHEQYF,TGTGCCAGCAGCCAGGGGACCTCCCACGAGCAGTACTTC,NA,TRBJ2-7,NA,TRBV7-3
CASSSGQRLTEAFF,TGTGCCAGCAGCTCCGGACAGAGACTCACTGAAGCTTTCTTT,NA,TRBJ1-1,NA,TRBV5-5
CASRGQGELEQYF,TGCGCCAGCAGGGGACAAGGGGAACTCGAGCAGTACTTC,NA,TRBJ2-7,few,TRBV5-1
CASSANPKMNAEAFF,TGTGCCAGCAGTGCTAACCCAAAAATGAACGCTGAAGCTTTCTTT,NA,TRBJ1-1,once,TRBV25-1
CASGTPMNYGYTF,TGTGCCAGCGGGACTCCGATGAACTATGGCTACACCTTC,NA,TRBJ1-2,NA,TRBV12-3/TRBV12-4
CASSQGWLSGANVLTF,TGTGCCAGCAGCCAAGGATGGCTCTCTGGGGCCAACGTCCTGACTTTC,NA,TRBJ2-6,NA,TRBV4-2
CSAQRLAGGFTDTQYF,TGCAGTGCCCAGAGACTAGCGGGGGGTTTCACAGATACGCAGTATTTT,TRBD2,TRBJ2-3,few,TRBV20-1
CASSRDRASDTQYF,TGCGCCAGCAGCCGGGACAGGGCTTCAGATACGCAGTATTTT,TRBD1,TRBJ2-3,few,TRBV5-1
CASRSRVPTNEKLFF,TGTGCCAGCAGAAGCAGGGTGCCGACTAATGAAAAACTGTTTTTT,NA,TRBJ1-4,NA,TRBV12-3/TRBV12-4
CASSKYRGTNEQYF,TGTGCCAGCAGCAAATATAGGGGTACCAACGAGCAGTACTTC,NA,TRBJ2-7,few,TRBV21-1
CAWSSSGARGEPQHF,TGTGCCTGGAGTTCTTCCGGGGCCCGTGGCGAGCCCCAGCATTTT,NA,TRBJ1-5,NA,TRBV30
CSASRDTSCEQYF,TGCAGTGCTAGCCGGGACACTTCCTGCGAGCAGTACTTC,NA,TRBJ2-7,NA,TRBV20-1